What follows are 23 T cell receptor beta chains derived from one specimen sequenced in a study of Ad26.COV2.S vaccination and SARS-CoV-2 variants. Sequencing used immunoSEQ multiplex PCR; TCRdb keeps in-frame clones, though not all of them. The table records over 90,000 clones, around 82% of them present only once. The sample in question was peripheral blood, obtained after recovery from COVID-19. These receptors were collected from a human donor who had recovered from COVID-19.

The chain recombines TRBV9 with TRBJ1-1; 9 nucleotides line up with TRBD1. The CDR3 totals 14 residues. Trimming took 0 bases from V and 5 from J; bases not matched to a gene: 2. Germline loops: CDR1 SGDLS, CDR2 YYNGEE. This CDR3 is CASSVATGGTEAFF. The CDR3 DNA is TGTGCCAGCAGCGTAGCGACAGGGGGGACTGAAGCTTTCTTT.

This clone was counted only a few times. CDR3 DNA sequence: TGTGCCTGGAGCCAACCGAACCTCTTCCTCCACTTT. It specifies CAWSQPNLFLHF. V usage is TRBV30 and J usage is TRBJ1-6; no reliable D call. The CDR3 is 12 amino acids. Germline CDR1 and CDR2: GTSNPN and SVGIG (reference sequence). V was shortened by 3 bases and J by 15 bases, with 15 bases between the two germline ends.

CDR3 amino acids: CAINSGVAETQYF. CDR3 nucleotide sequence: TGTGCCATCAATAGCGGGGTGGCAGAGACCCAGTACTTC. The V gene is TRBV10-3, the J gene TRBJ2-5, with TRBD2 identical over 8 bases. The germline V gene encodes CDR1 ENHRY and CDR2 SYGVKD. J lost 4 bases, V lost 7 bases, and 5 bases had no gene match. The CDR3 loop spans 13 amino acids.

In its sample, this clone was seen a few times. The chain uses TRBV5-1 and TRBJ1-2; D gene ambiguous. The V end was cut by 4 bases, the J end by 2 bases, with 9 bases between. This CDR3 has 13 residues. Germline CDR1 is SGHRS and CDR2 is YFSETQ. CDR3 protein: CASSSGVNYGYTF. The CDR3 region has the DNA TGCGCCAGCAGCAGCGGAGTGAACTATGGCTACACCTTC. The full variable domain, with the rest looked up from reference TRBV5-1 and TRBJ1-2, is KAGVTQTPRYLIKTRGQQVTLSCSPISGHRSVSWYQQTPGQGLQFLFEYFSETQRNKGNFPGRFSGRQFSNSRSEMNVSTLELGDSALYLCASSSGVNYGYTFGSGTRLTVV.

The rearrangement uses TRBV19 and TRBJ2-6; D remains ambiguous. The germline V and J ends were trimmed by 8 bases and 4 bases, with 9 bases remaining between them. The CDR3 has 13 residues. CDR1 and CDR2 from the germline V gene are LNHDA and SQIVND (reference sequence). Here the CDR3 DNA reads TGTGCCAGTGGTAGGTCCGGGGCCAACGTCCTGACTTTC. Encoded protein: CASGRSGANVLTF.

The chain recombines TRBV30 with TRBJ2-4; D unclear. CDR1 and CDR2 (germline): GTSNPN, SVGIG (reference sequence). V lost 3 bases, J lost 0 bases, and 6 bases lay in between. CDR3 length: 13 amino acids. The CDR3 DNA is TGTGCCTGGAGCGGTCCAGCCAAAAACATTCAGTACTTC. Translation: CAWSGPAKNIQYF.

The genes are TRBV28 and TRBJ1-1, with D uncertain. CDR1 is MDHEN, CDR2 SYDVKM, per germline. The germline V and J ends were trimmed by 5 bases and 1 base, with 11 bases remaining between them. This CDR3 region has 14 residues. The CDR3 protein is CASSPRPTNTEAFF. The CDR3 DNA sequence: TGTGCCAGCAGTCCCCGACCGACGAACACTGAAGCTTTCTTT.

J is TRBJ2-1 and V is TRBV7-2, with D possibly being TRBD2 (7 bases). The V end lost 0 bases, the J end lost 4 bases, and 10 bases lay between the germline ends. Germline V gene lookup returns CDR1 SGHTA and CDR2 FQGNSA. The CDR3 contains 15 residues. This CDR3 reads CASSLARGPYNEQFF. CDR3 bases: TGTGCCAGCAGCTTAGCGCGGGGGCCTTACAATGAGCAGTTCTTC.

The chain links TRBV29-1 to TRBJ1-1, with D perhaps matching TRBD1 (6 bases). The CDR3 has 14 residues. With 7 bases removed from V and 4 bases from J, the gap between germline ends came to 19 bases. Germline V gene lookup returns CDR1 SQVTM and CDR2 ANQGSEA. The CDR3 is CSATTGALGTEAFF. The CDR3 nucleotides are TGCAGCGCTACGACGGGGGCGCTTGGCACTGAAGCTTTCTTT.

This clone was counted between two and nine times. The CDR3, as DNA: TGTGCCAGCAGCTCCACGACAGGGGCGACCGGGGAGCTGTTTTTT. This encodes CASSSTTGATGELFF. This chain connects TRBV7-3 to TRBJ2-2, with 8 nucleotides matching TRBD1. Germline V gene sequence: CDR1 SGHTA, CDR2 FQGTGA. The V segment lost 4 bases and the J segment 5 bases; nucleotides outside the gene matches: 6. The CDR3 runs to 15 residues.

V usage is TRBV5-1 and J usage is TRBJ1-5; possible D gene TRBD1, 5 bases. Germline CDR1 and CDR2: SGHRS and YFSETQ. V was trimmed by 0 bases and J by 4 bases, leaving 11 bases between them. The CDR3 length is 15 residues. The CDR3, as DNA: TGCGCCAGCAGCTTGGGGGCAGGGCGAAATCAGCCCCAGCATTTT. It translates to CASSLGAGRNQPQHF.

This chain uses TRBV10-3 with TRBJ2-2, with 9 bases fitting TRBD2. The germline V gene has CDR1 ENHRY and CDR2 SYGVKD. Unmatched junction bases numbered 6, after V lost 5 bases and J lost 2 bases. The CDR3 extends over 16 amino acids. Written as DNA, the CDR3 is TGTGCCATCAGTAAACAGCGGGGGGTCAACACCGGGGAGCTGTTTTTT. Protein product: CAISKQRGVNTGELFF.

J is TRBJ2-5 and V is TRBV27; maybe TRBD1 (6 bases). The CDR3 is 15 amino acids. Germline-derived CDR1 and CDR2 are MNHEY and SMNVEV (reference sequence). V lost 5 bases, J lost 3 bases, and 16 bases lay in between. The DNA for the CDR3 is TGTGCCAGCAGTCCCCAGTTGCGGACAGAAGAGACCCAGTACTTC. Translated, it gives CASSPQLRTEETQYF.

V and J are TRBV7-2 and TRBJ2-1; D uncertain. CDR1 is SGHTA, CDR2 FQGNSA, per germline. With 1 base removed from V and 6 bases from J, the gap between germline ends came to 7 bases. The CDR3 runs 13 residues. CDR3 amino acids: CASSLGNTNEQFF. The CDR3, as DNA: TGTGCCAGCAGCTTAGGGAACACCAATGAGCAGTTCTTC.

V usage is TRBV5-4 and J usage is TRBJ1-5, with D uncertain. CDR1 SGHNT and CDR2 YYREEE come from the germline V gene (reference sequence). V lost 1 base and J lost 3, with 8 bases in between. The CDR3 is made up of 14 amino acids. DNA for the CDR3: TGTGCCAGCAGCTTGATGGGAGCCAATCAGCCCCAGCATTTT. Translation: CASSLMGANQPQHF.

The chain combines TRBV5-4 with TRBJ2-1, with D perhaps being TRBD1 or TRBD2 (5 bases each). The CDR3 is made up of 16 amino acids. V was shortened by 4 bases and J by 5 bases, with 19 bases between the two germline ends. The germline V gene encodes CDR1 SGHNT and CDR2 YYREEE (reference sequence). This CDR3 reads CASSPPRGEGNNEQFF. CDR3 DNA sequence: TGTGCCAGCAGCCCGCCTAGGGGTGAGGGGAACAATGAGCAGTTCTTC.

The V call is TRBV30, the J call TRBJ2-5, with D tentatively TRBD1 (5 bases). Trimming pared 4 bases from V and 4 bases from J, leaving 13 bases between. The CDR3 is 13 amino acids. Germline CDR1 and CDR2: GTSNPN and SVGIG (reference sequence). The CDR3 reads CAWNSGQGETQYF. CDR3 bases: TGTGCCTGGAACAGTGGGCAGGGAGAGACCCAGTACTTC.

The chain employs TRBV6-6 and TRBJ1-1; perhaps TRBD1 as D (5 bases). The CDR3 is made up of 12 amino acids. The V and J ends lost 8 bases and 4 bases respectively, with 11 bases between them. Germline V gives CDR1 MNHNY, CDR2 SVGAGI (reference sequence). The CDR3 here is CASGGGSTEAFF. CDR3 bases: TGTGCCAGCGGGGGGGGTTCCACTGAAGCTTTCTTT.

This chain joins TRBV6-4 and TRBJ1-5; D unclear. The ends were cut back, 0 bases at V and 0 bases at J, with 18 bases in the middle. The CDR3 totals 19 residues. The germline gives CDR1 MRHNA, CDR2 SNTAGT. Here the CDR3 DNA reads TGTGCCAGCAGTGACTCAATCCCGCCCCGGGGTAGTAGCAATCAGCCCCAGCATTTT. This codes for CASSDSIPPRGSSNQPQHF.

V usage is TRBV7-9 and J usage is TRBJ1-6; D might be TRBD1 (5 bases). The CDR3 runs to 14 residues. The V and J ends lost 4 bases and 9 bases respectively, with 13 bases between them. Germline values: CDR1 SEHNR, CDR2 FQNEAQ (reference sequence). The DNA of the CDR3 is TGTGCCAGCAGCTGGGGGTCAGAGTCTTCACCCCTCCACTTT. This gives the protein CASSWGSESSPLHF.

The genes are TRBV5-4 and TRBJ2-5, with a weak D call TRBD2 (6 bases). CDR1 and CDR2 (germline): SGHNT, YYREEE (reference sequence). The CDR3 is made up of 14 amino acids. V lost 3 bases, J lost 5 bases, and 14 bases lay in between. CDR3 nucleotides: TGTGCCAGCAGCTCCGTCGGGAGCGCGGAGACCCAGTACTTC. Its translation: CASSSVGSAETQYF.

This sequence joins TRBV28 and TRBJ1-1; no clear D gene. V was cut by 5 bases and J by 8 bases, with 15 bases left in between. This CDR3 contains 13 residues. Germline assignment: CDR1 MDHEN and CDR2 SYDVKM. Here the CDR3 DNA reads TGTGCCAGCAGTCAACCGGATGGATTCGAAGCTTTCTTT. It yields the protein CASSQPDGFEAFF.

The CDR3 is CASTERGDYGYTF. CDR3 sequence (DNA): TGCGCCAGCACCGAGAGGGGCGACTATGGCTACACCTTC. The chain is built from TRBV5-1 and TRBJ1-2; D is possibly TRBD1 (5 bases). Germline values: CDR1 SGHRS, CDR2 YFSETQ. V gave up 6 bases and J gave up 3 bases, with 12 bases separating them. The CDR3 is 13 amino acids.